The entry below gives a single T cell receptor (beta chain) sequence along with its context. Its matching antigen is unknown. The data originate from a study of a mutant IDH1 vaccine in newly diagnosed glioma. Across the study: Patients got their first vaccination 4-6 weeks after radiotherapy alone, or with temozolomide cycles. Study-level findings and limits: Pseudoprogression appears to have had no connection to changes in top peripheral T cell clonotypes. Vaccine-induced responses were seen in 93.3% of patients, spanning several MHC alleles.

The V gene's germline CDR1 is WNHNN and CDR2 SYGVQD (reference sequence). This CDR3 contains 18 residues. V was trimmed by 0 bases and J by 2 bases, leaving 17 bases between them. Time point meaning: week 23, last vaccination. One vaccine dose held 300 ug of mutant IDH1 20-mer peptide and came with topical imiquimod. Produced via immunoSEQ multiplex PCR; TCRdb's table is partial and in-frame only. The sample contains 35,000 to 45,000 clones, about 79% of which appear only once. This sequence originates from a woman between 35 and 50 years old with glioma. Some clones in this sample may be carry-over from other donors' samples. The chain couples TRBV10-1 to TRBJ2-1; D gene ambiguous. Sequences were derived from PBMCs, sampled from a glioma patient whose treatment included an IDH1 peptide vaccine. Here the CDR3 reads CASSESLHIAPTYNEQFF. CDR3 bases: TGCGCCAGCAGTGAGTCATTGCACATAGCCCCTACCTACAATGAGCAGTTCTTC.